What follows describes a single T cell receptor (beta chain). The antigen it recognizes is unknown. There are no base qualities to consult, and no much larger clone falls within one base. The sample originates from a study of cytomegalovirus exposure and HLA in healthy donors (dated by TCRdb to 2016 to 2017). Regarding the study in general: In an earlier analysis of roughly 500 of the donors, 276 Gb of sequence data and 90 million to 120 million unique TCR beta sequences from approximately 180 million T cells were reported. Donor age, sex, ethnicity and CMV serostatus were collected together with the repertoire data. An early release that covered 500 to 800 HLA-typed donors contained 300 to 350 gigabases of sequencing data and 70 million to 100 million unique TCR sequences. A later genetic analysis used genome-wide SNP genotypes for about three fifths of the 666 donors, treating that subset as a discovery cohort. Among the approximately 400 genotyped donors, approximately 76% belonged to the genetic ancestry cluster associated with self-reported Caucasian donors. All discovery cohort repertoires had been generated on a single sequencing platform. In a later analysis, previously published TCR beta repertoires from 550 to 750 donors were re-analyzed and high-resolution HLA genotyping was added so that TCR occurrence patterns could be studied. The study used immunosequencing to profile the T cell repertoires of around 600 subjects and linked those repertoires to cytomegalovirus serostatus. To decide whether each TCR beta V gene segment behaved as functional or pseudogenic, an earlier analysis of some 570 of the donors relied on high-throughput TCR beta sequencing. In addition to the first cohort of roughly 670 subjects, a separate validation cohort of 130 or so different subjects was used. Across 300 to 500 genotyped donors of the cohort, an average of roughly 200,000 unique TCR beta nucleotide sequences per donor were sequenced, and roughly a sixth of those sequences were non-productive. Typing coverage varied by locus: roughly 620-630 donors for A, B, C, DRB1 and DQB1; roughly 510 for DQA1; 606 for DPA1; more than 450 for DPB1. High-throughput TCR immunosequencing, statistical association of individual TCRs with disease status, and machine learning were combined to predict cytomegalovirus infection status. The later analysis used no new phenotypic data to find candidate immune exposures, relying instead on TCR beta sequences and their occurrence across donors. HLA typing included class I and class II loci at four-digit resolution. Because of strong linkage in the cohort, roughly 5 DR-DQ haplotypes were treated as single units for association and clustering. The study was designed to test whether signatures of past pathogen exposure could be identified by cataloging public T cell receptors. Results the study describes overall, beyond this receptor: In the study, roughly 160 TCR beta chains were listed as associated with cytomegalovirus. The authors suggested that the approach could potentially be extended to other disease states and immunological phenotypes. A later analysis found that HLA-associated TCR beta chains were more clonally expanded and had lower generation probabilities than equally common non-associated chains. According to a later genetic analysis, donors in an Asian-associated ancestry cluster had fewer N-insertions in productive TCRs than the roughly 700-donor mean. In a later analysis, most CMV-associated TCR beta chains were found to appear HLA-restricted, with HLA associations seemingly driven largely by CMV exposure. Strong co-occurrence of HLA alleles, especially DR and DQ, made assigning TCR associations to individual alleles difficult. Most TCR sequences were observed very rarely across donors, whereas some public TCRs were present in many individuals. Because HLA typing was missing for some donors at each locus, association tests included only the typed subset. A later analysis reported that several top co-occurrence clusters appeared linked to parvovirus B19, influenza, CMV and Epstein-Barr virus. An association between a missense DCLRE1C variant and V-gene and J-gene trimming of TCR beta chains was found in a later genetic analysis and replicated in an independent cohort. At a false discovery rate of 0.05, a later analysis linked 16,000 or so TCR beta sequences to specific HLA alleles. Because the 87-base-pair reads could not distinguish some IMGT-functional V segments, including TRBV6-2 and TRBV6-3, those segments were excluded. A cluster of highly shared sequence variants was judged likely to represent a technical artifact of the sequencing pipeline. In an earlier analysis of roughly 500 of the donors, most TCR beta V segments appeared in productive rearrangements about 87% or about 30% of the time, broadly matching IMGT annotations. Three of the identified cytomegalovirus-associated TCR beta chains were confirmed in vitro to be specific for cytomegalovirus antigens. A further reported finding was that TCR beta sequences accurately predicted the HLA-A and HLA-B alleles for most subjects in the first cohort. In a later analysis, TCR association rates were found to vary across HLA loci, with the most associated TCRs seen for DRB1 alleles and the fewest for HLA-C alleles. The classifier was reported to diagnose cytomegalovirus status with high specificity and sensitivity in both the original cohort and the validation cohort. Correlated functional status among segregating V segments might be attributable to linkage disequilibrium, but an unknown experimental factor could not be ruled out. For the cohort, immune exposure information was limited to CMV serostatus. Presence/absence analyses assumed roughly uniform sequencing depth across donors, an assumption that may not hold. The earlier analysis of about 600 of the donors excluded some 16 rarely observed V segments, including chromosome 9 orphons, because counts were too low. The cohort was sequenced for TCR beta chains only, and without alpha or paired-chain data the features that could be detected were limited.

The library was generated by the immunoSEQ multiplex PCR assay. For the multiplex PCR, a mixture combining 60 forward primers for TCR Vbeta segments and 13 reverse primers for TCR Jbeta segments was used. The CDR3 region of rearranged TCR beta genes was amplified from genomic DNA by a multiplex PCR assay. On the Illumina HiSeq System, the amplified TCR beta libraries were sequenced as 87-base-pair reads. Per the source publication's procedure: A later analysis tallied 75 million to 95 million unique TCR beta chains across the 550 to 850 repertoires, and about 10 million of those chains were shared by two or more donors. To remove PCR and sequencing errors, raw reads were error-corrected and collapsed into unique sequences using a nearest-neighbor algorithm that merged closely related sequences. To assign V, D and J gene segments, CDR3 sequences were aligned to IMGT reference sequences. Each retained sequence needed at least a six-nucleotide match to both a V gene segment and a J gene segment. Rearrangements were classified as productive when the CDR3 lacked stop codons and remained in frame with V and J, and all other rearrangements were classified as non-productive. Following IMGT convention, CDR3 was defined as the stretch from the second conserved V-encoded cysteine to the conserved J-encoded phenylalanine. The earlier analysis of about 590 of the donors excluded sequences that lacked an unambiguous match to a single V gene segment. In an earlier analysis of several hundred of the donors, V segments were called functional above 56.7% productive rearrangements and were called segregating when the between-donor standard deviation exceeded 5%. To diagnose cytomegalovirus status from the catalog of TCR beta chain sequences, a statistical classification framework was built. V and J gene assignment, in a later analysis, came from comparing TCR nucleotide sequences with IMGT/GENE-DB human TR gene sequences. Using the TCRdist pipeline, a later analysis assigned CDR3 sequences along with most-parsimonious VDJ recombination scenarios. A later analysis defined each TCR beta chain by its CDR3 amino acid sequence plus V-gene family, and excluded reads lacking a unique V-gene family. In a later analysis, around 650 highly shared, low-generation-probability nucleotide sequences were removed to address suspected cross-contamination and a sequencing artifact. For each public chain, a later analysis derived a clonal expansion index from normalized ranks of inferred template counts within each repertoire. Generation probabilities in a later analysis came from a VDJ recombination model fitted to out-of-frame rearrangements, and those results were checked against IGoR. In a later analysis, hypergeometric tests were used to score TCR-TCR, TCR-HLA and TCR-CMV co-occurrence, with a repertoire-size bias correction applied to TCR pairs. To estimate false discovery rates, a later analysis permuted the HLA or CMV assignments 20 times. A later analysis grouped co-occurring TCRs with DBSCAN, adding TCRdist sequence similarity when clustering within HLA-allele-positive subsets. For co-occurrence clustering, repertoires with fewer than 30,000 or more than 120,000 public chains were excluded, along with about five repertoires with anomalous nucleotide sharing. TCRdb mirrors the immuneACCESS table, restricted to in-frame sequences. Some clones are absent from its copies; in checked studies, under half trace to an unresolved V gene, and the reason for the others is unknown. The DNA gave D and trimming, while V, J and clone size come from that table. The sample table contains about 60,000 clones; only one count was recorded for roughly 71% of them. The ten largest make up less than 45% of the sample.

The cohort comprised several hundred healthy bone marrow donors. All cohort members were sampled while nominally healthy, although unrecorded immune exposures were likely present. The donor tested CMV seropositive and was one of the 289 seropositive cohort members. Every donor gave a peripheral blood sample, and the peripheral blood mononuclear cells from that sample were used for TCR beta sequencing. Genomic DNA was extracted from the blood cell samples with the Qiagen DNeasy Blood Extraction Kit. The V end loses 4 bases and the J end loses 3 bases, and a stretch of 12 bases separates them. CDR3 length: 14 amino acids, cysteine to phenylalanine. Solely the CDR3 DNA is kept, with 42 bases framed from the first base. Reading the germline V gene gives CDR1 SGHNT and CDR2 YENEEA.

The receptor was isolated from a man between 40 and 49 years old in good health and CMV-seropositive. Sequencing was carried out using PBMCs. The chain joins TRBV11-3 to TRBJ1-1; a confident D gene designation cannot be given. The CDR3 reads CASSSEAEDTEAFF. The bases read TGTGCCAGCAGCTCAGAGGCAGAAGACACTGAAGCTTTCTTT.